This T cell receptor (beta chain) was found in a study of patients and donors after allogeneic stem cell transplantation. Germline lookup yields CDR1 MGHRA and CDR2 YSYEKL. The CDR3 has 14 amino acids. J was trimmed by 7 bases and V by 5 bases; bases with no gene match: 4. TCRdb re-derived calls from the RT-PCR reads in MiXCR, one entry per CDR3 protein. The sample has about 400,000 distinct CDR3 sequences, 16% seen once. The receptor was isolated from a human donor who was either an allogeneic HSCT recipient or a stem cell or donor lymphocyte infusion donor (not recorded which). It is not recorded whose cells these are; they may come from a transplant donor. The chain uses TRBV4-1 and TRBJ2-1, with TRBD2 identical over 11 bases. Sample: blood, either unsorted or a sorted T cell fraction (not recorded which). DNA for the CDR3: TGCGCCAGCAGCACTAGCGGGAGACTGAATGAGCAGTTCTTC. Translated, it gives CASSTSGRLNEQFF.